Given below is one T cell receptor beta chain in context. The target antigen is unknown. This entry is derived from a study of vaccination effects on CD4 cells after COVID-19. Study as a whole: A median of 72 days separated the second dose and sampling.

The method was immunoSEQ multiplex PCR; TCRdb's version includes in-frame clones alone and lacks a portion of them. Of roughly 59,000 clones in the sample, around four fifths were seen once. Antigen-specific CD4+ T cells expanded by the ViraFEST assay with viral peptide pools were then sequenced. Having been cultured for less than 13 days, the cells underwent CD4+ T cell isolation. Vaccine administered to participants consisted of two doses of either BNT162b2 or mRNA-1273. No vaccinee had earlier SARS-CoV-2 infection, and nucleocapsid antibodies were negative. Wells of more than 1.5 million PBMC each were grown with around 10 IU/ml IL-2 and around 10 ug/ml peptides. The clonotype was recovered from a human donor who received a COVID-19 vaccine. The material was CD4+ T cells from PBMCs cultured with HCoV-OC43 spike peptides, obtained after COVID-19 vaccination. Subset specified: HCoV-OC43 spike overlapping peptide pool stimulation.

CDR3 amino acids: CASSPRQGEVGGYTF. CDR3 nucleotide sequence: TGTGCCAGCTCACCGAGACAGGGGGAAGTAGGTGGCTACACCTTC. This chain joins TRBV18 and TRBJ1-2; TRBD1 matches 9 bases. CDR3 length: 15 residues. V shed 3 bases and J 7 bases; nucleotides not matched to a gene: 9. Germline loops: CDR1 KGHSH, CDR2 LQKENI.